These 31 T cell receptor beta chains originate from one sample sequenced in a study of regulatory T cells in long-lasting Graves disease. The time point here: newly diagnosed GD, antithyroid drugs for less than 3 months. There was RNA extracted from PBMCs, and the TCR library was made from it. Construction of the TCR beta libraries employed iRepertoire HTBI primers in conjunction with Arm-PCR of CDR3 regions. TCRdb analysed the multiplex PCR reads with MiXCR anew, one entry per CDR3 protein. Altogether about 530,000 distinct CDR3 sequences are present, 16% being singletons, with the ten largest covering roughly 25%. This same sample was also taken into another study, of T cells in Graves' hyperthyroidism and ophthalmopathy.

The sample here was peripheral blood mononuclear cells (PBMCs), taken at new diagnosis, from a patient treated with antithyroid drugs. All receptors derive from a woman aged 35-60 years with Graves disease.

This clonotype has ten or more counts. The rearrangement links TRBV30 to TRBJ2-7; the match to TRBD1 covers 8 bases. Germline assignment: CDR1 GTSNPN and CDR2 SVGIG (reference sequence). The CDR3 has 11 residues. Trimming at V came to 8 bases and at J to 4 bases, leaving 4 bases not matched to a gene. This CDR3 reads CAQGAGYEQYF. DNA of the CDR3: TGTGCCCAGGGGGCCGGGTACGAGCAGTACTTC.

This clonotype was observed a handful of times. The rearrangement uses TRBV4-2 and TRBJ2-3; 11 nucleotides agree with TRBD2. Germline trimming cut 1 base from V and 2 bases from J; bases unmatched to any gene: 5. Looked up from germline, CDR1 is LGHNA and CDR2 is YNFKEQ. The CDR3 has 17 amino acids. The CDR3 loop reads CASSQGTSGGITDTQYF. CDR3 coding DNA: TGTGCCAGCAGCCAAGGTACTAGCGGGGGTATCACAGATACGCAGTATTTT.

This clonotype was found a few times. The chain is built from TRBV18 and TRBJ1-3; D unresolved. Germline V CDR1 and CDR2: KGHSH, LQKENI. V lost 2 bases and J lost 0, with 11 bases in between. The CDR3 runs 16 residues. DNA of the CDR3: TGTGCCAGCTCACCAATGGCGGCGGCCTCTGGAAACACCATATATTTT. This gives the protein CASSPMAAASGNTIYF.

This clonotype appeared many times. The chain is built from TRBV18 and TRBJ2-7; D is tentatively TRBD1 or TRBD2 (7 bases each). The length of the CDR3 is 13 residues. The ends were cut back, 6 bases at V and 3 bases at J, with 12 bases in the middle. The germline CDR1 and CDR2 sequences are KGHSH and LQKENI. The CDR3 protein is CASSGGDSYEQYF. The CDR3 region has the DNA TGTGCCAGCTCGGGGGGGGACAGCTACGAGCAGTACTTC.

This clonotype was detected only a few times. This sequence joins TRBV18 and TRBJ1-1; D not certain. Germline V gene sequence: CDR1 KGHSH, CDR2 LQKENI. With 4 bases removed from V and 6 bases from J, the gap between germline ends came to 6 bases. The CDR3 totals 11 residues. The CDR3: CASSRSAEAFF. The CDR3 DNA reads as TGTGCCAGCTCACGGTCGGCTGAAGCTTTCTTT.

This clonotype was seen at least ten times. V and J are TRBV2 and TRBJ2-3; D possibly corresponds to TRBD1 (5 bases). From germline, CDR1 is SNHLY and CDR2 FYNNEI. V lost 9 bases and J lost 0, with 7 bases in between. The CDR3 sequence is 12 residues long. As DNA, the CDR3 is TGTGCCAGTACAGGAAGCACAGATACGCAGTATTTT. This sequence encodes CASTGSTDTQYF.

Ten or more counts support this clonotype. This chain uses TRBV28 with TRBJ1-2; D not resolved. The CDR3 is 13 residues long. V gave up 6 bases and J gave up 7 bases, with 15 bases separating them. Germline-derived CDR1 and CDR2 are MDHEN and SYDVKM. The CDR3 DNA reads as TGTGCCAGCAGCGCCGCGGGCGCTTCTGGCTACACCTTC. The encoded protein is CASSAAGASGYTF.

This clonotype was observed many times. V usage is TRBV7-8 and J usage is TRBJ1-3, with 7 bases fitting TRBD1. In germline, CDR1 is SGHVS, CDR2 FQNEAQ. The CDR3 is 15 residues long. J gave up 0 bases and V 7 bases, and 6 bases lay outside the gene matches. The CDR3 region is CASTMGQNSGNTIYF. The CDR3 bases are TGTGCCAGCACGATGGGACAGAACTCTGGAAACACCATATATTTT.

This clonotype was counted at least ten times. At one of its ends the junction is not consistent with the germline gene, which may arise from a read error. The rearrangement uses TRBV18 and TRBJ2-1; D ambiguous. This CDR3 region has 15 residues. Germline lookup yields CDR1 KGHSH and CDR2 LQKENI. The CDR3 DNA reads as TGTGCCAGCTCACCCGTCTCCAGCTCCCACAATGAGCAGTTCTTC. It yields the protein CASSPVSSSHNEQFF. Looking up the rest from reference TRBV18 and TRBJ2-1 gives the full variable domain: NAGVMQNPRHLVRRRGQEARLRCSPMKGHSHVYWYRQLPEEGLKFMVYLQKENIIDESGMPKERFSAEFPKEGPSILRIQQVVRGDSAAYFCASSPVSSSHNEQFFGPGTRLTVL.

This clonotype was recorded many times. V usage is TRBV11-2 and J usage is TRBJ2-7; D not resolved. CDR1 and CDR2 from the germline V gene are SGHAT and FQNNGV. The CDR3 is made up of 18 amino acids. Between the trimmed V and J ends, which lost 1 base and 2 bases, there was a span of 21 bases. The CDR3 bases are TGTGCCAGCAGCTTAGTGGGGTTTGGCGCAGGACCTGCCTACGAGCAGTACTTC. Residues: CASSLVGFGAGPAYEQYF.

This clonotype was picked up many times. The rearrangement uses TRBV5-1 and TRBJ1-1; no clear D. With 0 bases removed from V and 1 base from J, the gap between germline ends came to 7 bases. The CDR3 is made up of 14 amino acids. Looked up from germline, CDR1 is SGHRS and CDR2 is YFSETQ. This chain's CDR3 is CASSLESANTEAFF. As DNA, the CDR3 is TGCGCCAGCAGCTTGGAGTCCGCGAACACTGAAGCTTTCTTT.

This clonotype was recorded a few times. The gene calls are TRBV2 and TRBJ1-2; D ambiguous. Per the germline V gene, CDR1 is SNHLY and CDR2 is FYNNEI. The CDR3 is 14 residues long. The V end was cut by 5 bases, the J end by 3 bases, with 13 bases between. This CDR3 is CASSITLGYYGYTF. CDR3 nucleotide sequence: TGTGCCAGCAGTATTACCCTAGGTTACTATGGCTACACCTTC.

This rearrangement joins TRBV28 to TRBJ2-1; D is undetermined. Germline V gene sequence: CDR1 MDHEN, CDR2 SYDVKM. V lost 4 bases to trimming and J lost 4 bases, with 14 bases between them. The CDR3 is 15 amino acids. The CDR3 DNA reads as TGTGCCAGCAGTTCGGCGGCAGTCCCATACAATGAGCAGTTCTTC. Translation gives CASSSAAVPYNEQFF.

This clonotype has ten or more counts. V and J are TRBV9 and TRBJ1-5, with 7 nucleotides matching TRBD1. CDR1 SGDLS and CDR2 YYNGEE come from the germline V gene. The CDR3 is 15 amino acids. Trimming removed 3 bases from V and 8 bases from J; junction bases left unmatched: 11. The CDR3 loop is CASSATGDGFEPQHF. DNA of the CDR3: TGTGCCAGCAGCGCAACAGGGGACGGGTTCGAGCCCCAGCATTTT.

This clonotype was recorded at least ten times. The chain joins TRBV7-3 to TRBJ1-1; no firm D call. V dropped 2 bases and J dropped 2 bases, with 9 bases sitting between them. Germline V lookup: CDR1 SGHTA, CDR2 FQGTGA. The CDR3 spans 14 residues. CDR3 coding DNA: TGTGCCAGCAGCTTAGATCGCGAAAACACTGAAGCTTTCTTT. Its translation: CASSLDRENTEAFF.

This clonotype came up once. A much more abundant neighbour one base away suggests this may be a read error. V and J are TRBV7-9 and TRBJ1-2; D is perhaps TRBD1 (5 bases). Per the germline V gene, CDR1 is SEHNR and CDR2 is FQNEAQ (reference sequence). The CDR3 is 14 residues long. CDR3 protein: CAGSLVRDNYGYTF. The CDR3 DNA is TGTGCCGGCAGCTTAGTCCGGGACAACTATGGCTACACCTTC.

The chain couples TRBV5-1 to TRBJ2-2; 8 bases align to TRBD2. Germline V CDR1 and CDR2: SGHRS, YFSETQ. With V trimmed by 0 bases and J by 6 bases, 10 bases remained unmatched. The CDR3 has 17 residues. DNA of the CDR3: TGCGCCAGCAGCTTGGCCGGGGGGGCCATTACGGCCGGGGAGCTGTTTTTT. This translates into CASSLAGGAITAGELFF.

The V and J genes are TRBV7-9 and TRBJ2-7, with 8 bases aligning to TRBD2. V lost 8 bases to trimming and J lost 4 bases; unmatched junction nucleotides: 7. This CDR3 contains 13 residues. Germline V gene lookup returns CDR1 SEHNR and CDR2 FQNEAQ (reference sequence). CDR3 DNA sequence: TGTGCCAGCCTGAGGAGCGGGGGATACGAGCAGTACTTC. Translated: CASLRSGGYEQYF.

This clonotype came up many times. The chain carries TRBV7-8 and TRBJ2-1; 9 bases align to TRBD1. Germline CDR1 is SGHVS and CDR2 is FQNEAQ. CDR3 size: 17 residues. J was trimmed by 2 bases and V by 3 bases; bases with no gene match: 8. CDR3 loop: CASSFGQGLITYNEQFF. The CDR3 nucleotides are TGTGCCAGCAGCTTTGGACAGGGGCTTATCACCTACAATGAGCAGTTCTTC.

This clonotype was detected ten times or more. CDR3 loop: CASSPPAEGRTYGYTF. The CDR3 DNA reads TGTGCCAGTAGTCCGCCCGCGGAGGGGCGCACCTATGGCTACACCTTC. The chain recombines TRBV19 with TRBJ1-2, with D possibly matching TRBD1 (5 bases). CDR1 is LNHDA and CDR2 is SQIVND in the germline V gene (reference sequence). CDR3 size: 16 residues. Trimming shortened V by 5 bases and J by 4 bases, and 20 bases separated the two germline ends.

The genes are TRBV19 and TRBJ2-3, with D tentatively TRBD1 or TRBD2 (6 bases each). V was trimmed by 3 bases and J by 6 bases, leaving 13 bases between them. CDR1 and CDR2 from the germline V gene are LNHDA and SQIVND (reference sequence). The CDR3 runs 14 residues. CDR3 amino acids: CASSMVTGADTQYF. The CDR3 bases are TGTGCCAGTAGTATGGTCACGGGGGCGGATACGCAGTATTTT.

This chain links TRBV11-3 with TRBJ1-1; D not certain. V was trimmed by 2 bases and J by 5 bases, leaving 18 bases between them. Germline V CDR1 and CDR2: SGHNT, YENEEA. The CDR3 loop spans 16 amino acids. This CDR3 reads CASSLSGEWVGTEAFF. The CDR3 DNA is TGTGCCAGCAGCTTAAGTGGGGAATGGGTCGGAACTGAAGCTTTCTTT. The full variable domain, completed using reference TRBV11-3 and TRBJ1-1, is EAGVVQSPRYKIIEKKQPVAFWCNPISGHNTLYWYLQNLGQGPELLIRYENEEAVDDSQLPKDRFSAERLKGVDSTLKIQPAELGDSAVYLCASSLSGEWVGTEAFFGQGTRLTVV.

This clonotype has ten or more counts. The CDR3 DNA reads as TGTGCCAGCAGCCAAGATATCGAGCGGGGGTACAATGAGCAGTTCTTC. Protein product: CASSQDIERGYNEQFF. The chain has TRBV3-1 and TRBJ2-1, with 8 bases that match TRBD2. The CDR3 contains 16 residues. The germline CDR1 and CDR2 sequences are LGHDT and YNNKEL (reference sequence). Unmatched junction bases numbered 5, after V lost 0 bases and J lost 4 bases.

This clonotype was detected only a few times. The chain combines TRBV19 with TRBJ1-1, with 9 bases matching TRBD1. V lost 6 bases, J lost 2 bases, and 10 bases stayed unmatched. Germline V lookup: CDR1 LNHDA, CDR2 SQIVND (reference sequence). This CDR3 spans 16 amino acids. The CDR3 bases are TGTGCCAGTAGGCTAGGACAGGGGATTCGAAACACTGAAGCTTTCTTT. Translated: CASRLGQGIRNTEAFF.

This clonotype appeared many times. The chain couples TRBV11-2 to TRBJ1-2; D ambiguous. This CDR3 region has 12 residues. V lost 8 bases to trimming and J lost 8 bases, with 15 bases between them. CDR1 is SGHAT and CDR2 is FQNNGV in the germline V gene. In nucleotides, the CDR3 is TGTGCCAGCGCCCGGACCCCGGAGGGCTACACCTTC. Translation: CASARTPEGYTF.

Concerning this clonotype: Possible read error: a much larger clone is one base away. V and J are TRBV12-3 or TRBV12-4 and TRBJ2-7, with 10 bases identical to TRBD1. The V and J ends lost 6 bases and 7 bases, in that order; junction bases with no gene match: 9. The CDR3 is 14 residues long. The CDR3 bases are TGTGCCAGCAGCACGGGACAGGGGCGTCGTGAGCAGTACTTC. Translation gives CASSTGQGRREQYF.

The rearrangement uses TRBV6-2 or TRBV6-3 and TRBJ1-1, with TRBD1 matching over 7 bases. Germline V CDR1 and CDR2: MNHEY, SVGEGT. V gave up 5 bases and J gave up 1 base; unmatched junction bases: 7. The CDR3 extends over 15 amino acids. DNA of the CDR3: TGTGCCAGCAGTGTGACAGGGACTTCGAACACTGAAGCTTTCTTT. As protein: CASSVTGTSNTEAFF.

This clonotype has just a few counts. The chain recombines TRBV30 with TRBJ2-7; a possible D gene is TRBD1 (6 bases). This CDR3 is built from 15 residues. V shed 0 bases and J shed 11 bases, with 23 bases lying between them. Germline CDR1 GTSNPN, CDR2 SVGIG (reference sequence). CDR3: CAWSVKRQVPPLEYF. DNA for the CDR3: TGTGCCTGGAGTGTGAAGCGACAGGTTCCCCCCTTAGAGTACTTC.

This clonotype was seen at least ten times. This rearrangement joins TRBV7-2 to TRBJ2-3; D uncertain. V dropped 5 bases and J dropped 4 bases, with 16 bases sitting between them. In germline, CDR1 is SGHTA, CDR2 FQGNSA. This CDR3 is built from 15 residues. The CDR3 here is CASSKLGRNADTQYF. The CDR3 DNA reads as TGTGCCAGCAGCAAATTAGGGCGGAACGCAGATACGCAGTATTTT.

This clonotype was counted many times. CDR3 amino acids: CASSGVGNTEAFF. DNA of the CDR3: TGCGCCAGCAGCGGGGTGGGGAACACTGAAGCTTTCTTT. The chain uses TRBV5-1 and TRBJ1-1; the D is unclear. Germline loops: CDR1 SGHRS, CDR2 YFSETQ. The CDR3 sequence is 13 residues long. The V end was cut by 4 bases, the J end by 1 base, with 8 bases between.

The sample holds many counts of this clonotype. This chain links TRBV12-3 or TRBV12-4 with TRBJ1-2, with 7 bases lining up with TRBD1. The V segment lost 4 bases and the J segment 8 bases; nucleotides outside the gene matches: 4. This CDR3 comprises 12 residues. CDR3 DNA sequence: TGTGCCAGCAGTTACAGGGGATGGGGCTACACCTTC. This sequence encodes CASSYRGWGYTF.